A single sample is the source of the 8 T cell receptor beta chains below, sequenced in a study of tumor and adjacent non-tumor tissue in lung cancer. A modified ARM-PCR protocol with three rounds of nested PCR amplified TCRbeta. TCRdb recomputed calls from the multiplex PCR reads with MiXCR, one row per CDR3 protein. Of over 40,000 distinct CDR3 sequences in the sample, roughly two thirds were seen once. The template was RNA from unsorted bulk tissue. Distant lung tissue was collected more than 3 cm away from the tumor edge. Sequencing was carried out using distant non-tumor lung tissue. These receptors originate from a woman between 40 and 50 years old with non-small cell lung cancer.

Regarding this clonotype: This may be a read error, as it is one base from a much larger clone. The chain has TRBV20-1 and TRBJ1-1; D is ambiguous. Germline V gene lookup returns CDR1 DFQATT and CDR2 SNEGSKA (reference sequence). The CDR3 length is 10 residues. Trimming shortened V by 3 bases and J by 14 bases, and 13 bases separated the two germline ends. CDR3 amino acids: CSASFTKGFF. The CDR3 DNA is TGCAGTGCTAGTTTCACCAAAGGCTTCTTT.

This clonotype has a single count. Since a much larger clone is just one base distant, this may be a read error. This chain connects TRBV6-4 to TRBJ1-1; D gene ambiguous. The germline gives CDR1 MRHNA, CDR2 SNTAGT. The CDR3 extends over 13 amino acids. Here the CDR3 reads CAGSVSENTEAFF. DNA of the CDR3: TGTGCCGGCAGTGTATCAGAGAACACTGAAGCTTTCTTT.

This clonotype has at least ten counts. CDR3 sequence (DNA): TGTGCCAGCAGTCGTAAAATTTTGGGTCTGGGTCAGCAGCCCCAGCATTTT. Protein: CASSRKILGLGQQPQHF. This rearrangement joins TRBV28 to TRBJ1-5; no reliable D call. V was shortened by 5 bases and J by 7 bases, with 24 bases between the two germline ends. The CDR3 has 17 amino acids. The germline V gene has CDR1 MDHEN and CDR2 SYDVKM.

This clonotype was picked up a small number of times. This chain connects TRBV28 to TRBJ2-7, with 9 nucleotides matching TRBD1. This CDR3 region has 16 residues. Germline lookup yields CDR1 MDHEN and CDR2 SYDVKM. Unmatched junction bases numbered 10, after V lost 5 bases and J lost 2 bases. The CDR3 region has the DNA TGTGCCAGCAGTCCCAACCACGGGACAGGGACCTACGAGCAGTACTTC. It specifies CASSPNHGTGTYEQYF.

The chain recombines TRBV6-6 with TRBJ1-5; no clear D gene. Germline V lookup: CDR1 MNHNY, CDR2 SVGAGI (reference sequence). V gave up 2 bases and J gave up 1 base, with 6 bases separating them. This CDR3 is built from 14 residues. CDR3 amino acids: CASSYVGSNQPQHF. The CDR3 region has the DNA TGTGCCAGCAGTTACGTCGGAAGCAATCAGCCCCAGCATTTT.

This clonotype was counted between two and nine times. The chain uses TRBV2 and TRBJ2-1; D gene unclear. Germline lookup yields CDR1 SNHLY and CDR2 FYNNEI. Trimming took off 7 bases at V and 8 bases at J, with 9 bases between the two ends. CDR3 length equals 11 residues. The CDR3 loop reads CASTGVDEQFF. The DNA for the CDR3 is TGTGCCAGCACTGGAGTCGATGAGCAGTTCTTC.

This clonotype was detected many times. CDR3 residues: CASSEQESTDTQYF. CDR3 sequence (DNA): TGTGCCAGCAGCGAGCAGGAAAGCACAGATACGCAGTATTTT. The rearrangement links TRBV7-8 to TRBJ2-3; D ambiguous. This CDR3 contains 14 residues. CDR1 SGHVS and CDR2 FQNEAQ come from the germline V gene. V was cut by 5 bases and J by 0 bases, with 9 bases left in between.

Turning to this clonotype: An end of the junction differs from the germline gene, which may be a read error. This chain links TRBV11-2 with TRBJ2-7; the D gene is possibly TRBD1 (6 bases). The CDR3 runs 13 residues. The V gene's germline CDR1 is SGHAT and CDR2 FQNNGV. The CDR3 sequence is CANSPNRDREQYF. CDR3 coding DNA: TGTGCCAACAGCCCGAACAGGGATAGGGAGCAATACTTC. Combining the CDR3 with reference TRBV11-2 and TRBJ2-7 gives the whole variable domain EAGVAQSPRYKIIEKRQSVAFWCNPISGHATLYWYQQILGQGPKLLIQFQNNGVVDDSQLPKDRFSAERLKGVDSTLKIQPAKLEDSAVYLCANSPNRDREQYFGPGTRLTVT.